These 4 T cell receptor beta chains share one sample of origin, sequenced in a study of cytomegalovirus exposure and HLA in healthy donors. This PCR relied on a set of 60 Vbeta primers and 13 Jbeta primers. Profiling relied on immunoSEQ multiplex PCR, and the TCRdb table lists in-frame clones only, not all of them. Here the sample spans 150,000 or so clones, roughly 77% being singletons. The sequenced sample was PBMCs. These receptors were taken from a woman between 35 and 50 years old in good health and CMV-seropositive.

The chain employs TRBV9 and TRBJ2-3, with D possibly matching TRBD2 (6 bases). Germline assignment: CDR1 SGDLS and CDR2 YYNGEE. The CDR3 loop spans 16 amino acids. The germline V and J ends were trimmed by 3 bases and 7 bases, with 21 bases remaining between them. CDR3 loop: CASSESAGSTKNTQYF. In nucleotides, the CDR3 is TGTGCCAGCAGCGAGAGCGCGGGGTCCACGAAGAATACGCAGTATTTT.

The V gene is TRBV6-6, the J gene TRBJ1-1, with a possible D match to TRBD1 (6 bases). Trimming left V 7 bases short and J 1 base short, with 19 bases between. The CDR3 is 16 amino acids. The germline gives CDR1 MNHNY, CDR2 SVGAGI (reference sequence). The CDR3 bases are TGTGCCAGCACCCCGCTAGGGGGTCTCGGGAACACTGAAGCTTTCTTT. Translating it yields CASTPLGGLGNTEAFF.

The chain has TRBV6-5 and TRBJ1-1, with a tentative D call TRBD1 (6 bases). CDR1 is MNHEY and CDR2 is SVGAGI in the germline V gene. This CDR3 contains 13 residues. V dropped 6 bases and J dropped 3 bases, with 11 bases sitting between them. CDR3 region: CASRSPGDTEAFF. DNA for the CDR3: TGTGCCAGCAGGTCACCAGGGGACACTGAAGCTTTCTTT.

The rearrangement joins TRBV2 to TRBJ2-2, with D maybe TRBD2 (6 bases). The germline V gene has CDR1 SNHLY and CDR2 FYNNEI. V shed 4 bases and J shed 3 bases, with 9 bases lying between them. The CDR3 is 14 amino acids. CDR3 residues: CASSGGRHTGELFF. The CDR3 DNA follows: TGTGCCAGCAGTGGGGGGAGGCACACCGGGGAGCTGTTTTTT.